The rows below give T cell receptor beta chains drawn from one sample of a study of blood T cell repertoires in COVID-19. The method was immunoSEQ multiplex PCR; TCRdb's version includes in-frame clones alone and lacks a portion of them. The profile shows about 170,000 clones, approximately 81% of them singletons. The sequenced material came from peripheral blood. The receptors here all came from a woman older than 75 with active or convalescent COVID-19. CDR3s include the opening cysteine and the closing phenylalanine or tryptophan. The D gene is left open where the match is weak. For some rows the clone size is stated as once, few or many, or as a class when expanded; others skip it.

>TRBJ2-2|TRBV6-5|-|-
CASTRQANTGELFF
TGTGCCAGCACCAGACAGGCCAACACCGGGGAGCTGTTTTTT
>TRBJ2-1|TRBV28|TRBD1|-
CASSPPDRGISEQFF
TGTGCCAGCAGTCCGCCGGACAGGGGGATCAGTGAGCAGTTCTTC
>TRBJ2-5|TRBV4-1|TRBD2|-
CASSQLAGYLETQYF
TGCGCCAGCAGCCAACTAGCGGGATATTTAGAGACCCAGTACTTC
>TRBJ2-1|TRBV19|TRBD2|-
CASSIQAGGPVNEQFF
TGTGCCAGTAGTATTCAAGCGGGAGGGCCCGTCAATGAGCAGTTCTTC
>TRBJ2-7|TRBV21-1|-|-
CASSPTQQQGLFSYEQYF
TGTGCCAGCAGCCCCACCCAACAACAGGGGCTCTTCTCCTACGAGCAGTACTTC
>TRBJ1-3|TRBV10-3|-|-
CAISTGIAGNTIYF
TGTGCCATCAGTACAGGGATTGCTGGAAACACCATATATTTT
>TRBJ1-6|TRBV7-8|-|-
CASSLLGGTYNSPLHF
TGTGCCAGCAGCCTTTTGGGGGGGACCTATAATTCACCCCTCCACTTT
>TRBJ2-3|TRBV7-9|TRBD2|few
CASSLGGTSGNTDTQYF
TGTGCCAGCAGCTTAGGCGGGACTAGCGGGAACACAGATACGCAGTATTTT
>TRBJ2-7|TRBV2|TRBD2|-
CASSDRTSGYEQYF
TGTGCCAGCAGTGATCGGACTAGCGGGTACGAGCAGTACTTC
>TRBJ2-3|TRBV7-3|-|-
CASSTTGDTQYF
TGTGCCAGCAGCACAACAGGGGATACGCAGTATTTT
>TRBJ1-6|TRBV27|-|-
CASSSQAHPVRPLHF
TGTGCCAGCAGTTCACAGGCCCATCCAGTAAGACCCCTCCACTTT
>TRBJ2-7|TRBV5-1|TRBD2|-
CASSPRTSGGGEQYF
TGCGCCAGCAGCCCGAGGACTAGCGGTGGTGGTGAGCAGTACTTC
>TRBJ1-5|TRBV21-1|-|-
CASSKWLTGRQPQHF
TGTGCCAGCAGCAAATGGCTGACAGGGAGGCAGCCCCAGCATTTT
>TRBJ2-7|TRBV4-1|TRBD2|-
CASSQVTLGGKVYEQYF
TGCGCCAGCAGCCAGGTGACGCTCGGGGGGAAAGTCTATGAGCAGTACTTC
>TRBJ2-3|TRBV28|TRBD2|-
CASKIGGRSDTQYF
TGTGCCAGCAAGATCGGCGGGAGGTCGGACACGCAGTATTTT
>TRBJ2-7|TRBV5-4|-|-
CASSLAGEASYEQYF
TGTGCCAGCAGCTTGGCGGGGGAGGCCTCCTACGAGCAGTACTTC
>TRBJ1-1|TRBV2|-|-
CASSEFAGTNTEAFF
TGTGCCAGCAGTGAGTTTGCAGGGACAAACACTGAAGCTTTCTTT
>TRBJ2-3|TRBV29-1|-|-
CSVEDSTDTQYF
TGCAGCGTCGAGGACAGTACAGATACGCAGTATTTT
>TRBJ2-1|TRBV6-4|-|-
CASSYHATGSSYNEQFF
TGTGCCAGCAGCTACCACGCGACGGGGAGCTCCTACAATGAGCAGTTCTTC
>TRBJ1-5|TRBV19|TRBD1|-
CASSRQGRVLDQPQHF
TGTGCCAGTAGCCGACAGGGGAGGGTTCTAGATCAGCCCCAGCATTTT
>TRBJ2-6|TRBV14|TRBD1|-
CASSDRTGGSLAGANVLTF
TGTGCCAGCAGCGATAGGACAGGGGGGAGCTTAGCTGGGGCCAACGTCCTGACTTTC
>TRBJ2-1|TRBV12-3/TRBV12-4|TRBD2|-
CASSLPGGEQFF
TGTGCCAGCAGTTTGCCGGGGGGTGAGCAGTTCTTC
>TRBJ1-5|TRBV15|TRBD1|-
CATSRETPGQGGSNQPQHF
TGTGCCACCAGCAGAGAGACCCCCGGACAGGGTGGGAGCAATCAGCCCCAGCATTTT
>TRBJ2-7|TRBV18|-|-
CASSPEGYEQYF
TGTGCCAGCTCACCAGAGGGCTACGAGCAGTACTTC
>TRBJ2-7|TRBV18|TRBD1|-
CASSPGTEGYEQYF
TGTGCCAGCTCACCAGGGACAGAAGGCTACGAGCAGTACTTC
>TRBJ2-3|TRBV5-1|TRBD2|-
CASSRSGSRKDTQYF
TGCGCCAGCAGCAGGAGCGGGAGCCGTAAAGATACGCAGTATTTT